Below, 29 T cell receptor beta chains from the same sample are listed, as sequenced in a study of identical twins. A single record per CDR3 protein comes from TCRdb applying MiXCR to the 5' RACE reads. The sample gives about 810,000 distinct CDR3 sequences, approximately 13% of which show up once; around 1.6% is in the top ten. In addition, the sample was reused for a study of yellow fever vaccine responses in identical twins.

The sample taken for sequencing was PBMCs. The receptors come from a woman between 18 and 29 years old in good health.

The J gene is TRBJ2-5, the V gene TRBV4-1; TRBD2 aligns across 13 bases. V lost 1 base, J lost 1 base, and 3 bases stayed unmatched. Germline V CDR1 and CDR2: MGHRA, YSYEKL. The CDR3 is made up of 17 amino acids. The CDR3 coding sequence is TGCGCCAGCAGCCAAGGACTAGCGGGGGGATTCCAAGAGACCCAGTACTTC. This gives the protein CASSQGLAGGFQETQYF.

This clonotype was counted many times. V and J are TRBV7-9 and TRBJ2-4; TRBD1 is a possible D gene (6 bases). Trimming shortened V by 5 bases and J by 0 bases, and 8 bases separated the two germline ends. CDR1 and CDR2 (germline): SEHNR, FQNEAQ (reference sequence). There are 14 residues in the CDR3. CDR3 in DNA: TGTGCCAGCAGCAAACAGGGAGCCAAAAACATTCAGTACTTC. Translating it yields CASSKQGAKNIQYF.

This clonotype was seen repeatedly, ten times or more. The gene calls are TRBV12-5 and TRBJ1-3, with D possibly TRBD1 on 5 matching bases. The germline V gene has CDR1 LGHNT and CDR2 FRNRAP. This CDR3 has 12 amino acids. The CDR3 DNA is TGTGCCTGGGCAGGGAGTGGAAACACCATATATTTT. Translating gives CAWAGSGNTIYF.

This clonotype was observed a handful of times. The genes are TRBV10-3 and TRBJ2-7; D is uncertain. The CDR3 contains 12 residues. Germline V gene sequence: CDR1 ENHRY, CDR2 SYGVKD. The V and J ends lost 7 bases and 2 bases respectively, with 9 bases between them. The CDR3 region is CAIMGSTYEQYF. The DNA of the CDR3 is TGTGCCATCATGGGCAGTACCTACGAGCAGTACTTC.

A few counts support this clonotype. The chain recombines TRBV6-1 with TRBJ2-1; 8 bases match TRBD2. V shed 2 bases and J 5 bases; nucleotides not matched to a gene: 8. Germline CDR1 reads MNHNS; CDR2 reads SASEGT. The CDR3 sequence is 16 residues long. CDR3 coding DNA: TGTGCCAGCAGTGAAAGGAAGCGGGAGATCGACAATGAGCAGTTCTTC. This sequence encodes CASSERKREIDNEQFF.

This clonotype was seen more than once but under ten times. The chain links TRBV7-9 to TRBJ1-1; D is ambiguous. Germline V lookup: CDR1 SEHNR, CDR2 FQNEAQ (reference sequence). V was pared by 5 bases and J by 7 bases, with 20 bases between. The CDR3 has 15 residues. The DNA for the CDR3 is TGTGCCAGCAGCCCCGCTGGGAGGGCCGACGGTGAAGCTTTCTTT. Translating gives CASSPAGRADGEAFF.

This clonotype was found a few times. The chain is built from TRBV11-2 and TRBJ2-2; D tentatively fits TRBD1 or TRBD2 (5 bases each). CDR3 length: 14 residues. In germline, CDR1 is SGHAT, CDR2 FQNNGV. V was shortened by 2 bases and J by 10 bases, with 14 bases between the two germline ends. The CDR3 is CASSLIGSGAELFF. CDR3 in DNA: TGTGCCAGCAGCTTAATTGGGAGTGGGGCGGAGCTGTTTTTT.

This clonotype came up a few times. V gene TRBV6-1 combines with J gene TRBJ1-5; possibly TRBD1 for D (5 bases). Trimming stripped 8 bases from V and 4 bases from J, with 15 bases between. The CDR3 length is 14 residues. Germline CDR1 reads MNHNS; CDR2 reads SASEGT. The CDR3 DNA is TGTGCCAGCCAGCTGGGGGGTGTGAATCAGCCCCAGCATTTT. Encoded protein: CASQLGGVNQPQHF.

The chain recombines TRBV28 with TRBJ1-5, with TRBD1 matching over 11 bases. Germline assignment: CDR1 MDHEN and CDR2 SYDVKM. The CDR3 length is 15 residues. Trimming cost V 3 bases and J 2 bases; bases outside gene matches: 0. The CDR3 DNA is TGTGCCAGCAGTTTGGACAGGGGGCGCAATCAGCCCCAGCATTTT. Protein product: CASSLDRGRNQPQHF.

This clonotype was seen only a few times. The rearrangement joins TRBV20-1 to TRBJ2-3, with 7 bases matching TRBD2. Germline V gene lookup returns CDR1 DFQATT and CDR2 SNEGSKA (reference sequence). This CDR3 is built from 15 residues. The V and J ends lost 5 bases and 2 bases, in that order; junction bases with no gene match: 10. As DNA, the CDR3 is TGCAGTGCTTTAACCGGGGGGACCACCACAGATACGCAGTATTTT. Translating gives CSALTGGTTTDTQYF.

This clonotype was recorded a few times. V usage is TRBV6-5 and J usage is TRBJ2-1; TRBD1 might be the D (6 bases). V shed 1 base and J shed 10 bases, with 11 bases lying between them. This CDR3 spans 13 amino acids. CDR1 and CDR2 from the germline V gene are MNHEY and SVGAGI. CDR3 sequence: CASSYLGAEEQFF. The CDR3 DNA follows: TGTGCCAGCAGTTACTTGGGGGCTGAAGAGCAGTTCTTC.

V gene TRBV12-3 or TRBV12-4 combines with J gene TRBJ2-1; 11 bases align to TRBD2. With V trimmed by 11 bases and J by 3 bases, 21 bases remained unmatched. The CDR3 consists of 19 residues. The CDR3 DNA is TGTGCCTGCTGTTCGATTCTTACTAGCGGGGGTAGCCTCTACAATGAGCAGTTCTTC. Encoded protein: CACCSILTSGGSLYNEQFF.

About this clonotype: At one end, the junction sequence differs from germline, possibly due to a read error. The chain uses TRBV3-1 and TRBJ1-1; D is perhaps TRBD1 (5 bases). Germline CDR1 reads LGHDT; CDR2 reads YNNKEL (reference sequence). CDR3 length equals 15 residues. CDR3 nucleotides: TGTGCCAGCAGCAAAGACAAGGGGCTGAACACTGAAGCTTTCTTT. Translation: CASSKDKGLNTEAFF.

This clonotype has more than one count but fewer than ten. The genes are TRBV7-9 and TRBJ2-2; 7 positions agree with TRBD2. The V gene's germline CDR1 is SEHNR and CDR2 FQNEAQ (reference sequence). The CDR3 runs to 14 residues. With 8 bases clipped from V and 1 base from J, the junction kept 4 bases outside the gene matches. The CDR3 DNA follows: TGTGCCAGCGGGTCTAGCGGGAACACCGGGGAGCTGTTTTTT. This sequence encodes CASGSSGNTGELFF. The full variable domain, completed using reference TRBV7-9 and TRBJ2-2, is DTGVSQNPRHKITKRGQNVTFRCDPISEHNRLYWYRQTLGQGPEFLTYFQNEAQLEKSRLLSDRFSAERPKGSFSTLEIQRTEQGDSAMYLCASGSSGNTGELFFGEGSRLTVL.

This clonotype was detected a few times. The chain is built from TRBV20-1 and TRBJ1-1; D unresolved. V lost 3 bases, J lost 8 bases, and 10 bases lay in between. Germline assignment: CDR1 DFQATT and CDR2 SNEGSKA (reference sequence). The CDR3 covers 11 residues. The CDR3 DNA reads TGCAGTGCTAGTTCCCCTTGGGAAGCTTTCTTT. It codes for CSASSPWEAFF.

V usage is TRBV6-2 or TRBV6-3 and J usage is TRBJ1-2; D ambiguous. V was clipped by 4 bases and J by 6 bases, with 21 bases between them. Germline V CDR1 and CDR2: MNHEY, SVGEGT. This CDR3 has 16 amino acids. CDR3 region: CASSLPTLQKVNGYTF. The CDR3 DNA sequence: TGTGCCAGCAGTTTACCCACACTTCAGAAGGTCAATGGCTACACCTTC.

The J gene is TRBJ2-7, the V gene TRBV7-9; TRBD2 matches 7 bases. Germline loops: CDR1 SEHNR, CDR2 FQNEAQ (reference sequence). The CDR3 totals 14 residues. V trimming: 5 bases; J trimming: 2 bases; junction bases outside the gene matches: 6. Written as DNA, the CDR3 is TGTGCCAGCAGCCCCGAGCGGGGACCCTACGAGCAGTACTTC. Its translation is CASSPERGPYEQYF.

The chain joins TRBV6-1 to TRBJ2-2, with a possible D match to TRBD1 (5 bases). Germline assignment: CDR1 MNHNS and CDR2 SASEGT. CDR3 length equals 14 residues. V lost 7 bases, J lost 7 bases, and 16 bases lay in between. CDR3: CASKGGQRDGELFF. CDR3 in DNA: TGTGCCAGCAAGGGTGGACAACGAGACGGGGAGCTGTTTTTT.

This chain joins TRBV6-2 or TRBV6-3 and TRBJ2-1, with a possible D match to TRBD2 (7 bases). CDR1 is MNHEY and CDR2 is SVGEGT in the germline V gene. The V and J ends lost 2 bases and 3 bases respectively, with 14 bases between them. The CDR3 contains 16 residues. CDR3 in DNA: TGTGCCAGCAGTTACGAGGCGGGGGCGGTCTACAATGAGCAGTTCTTC. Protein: CASSYEAGAVYNEQFF.

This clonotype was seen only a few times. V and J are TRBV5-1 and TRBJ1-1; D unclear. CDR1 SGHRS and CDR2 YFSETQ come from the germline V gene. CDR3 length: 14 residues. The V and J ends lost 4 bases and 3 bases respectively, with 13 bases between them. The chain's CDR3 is CASSPGLGDTEAFF. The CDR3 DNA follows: TGCGCCAGCAGCCCCGGCCTCGGGGACACTGAAGCTTTCTTT.

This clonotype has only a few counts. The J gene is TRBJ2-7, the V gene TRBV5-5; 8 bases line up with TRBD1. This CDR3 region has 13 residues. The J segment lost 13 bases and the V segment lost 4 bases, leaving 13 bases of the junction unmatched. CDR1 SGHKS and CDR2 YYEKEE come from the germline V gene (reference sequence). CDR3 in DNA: TGTGCCAGCAGCCCGCCCGGACAGGGACGAGTATACTTC. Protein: CASSPPGQGRVYF.

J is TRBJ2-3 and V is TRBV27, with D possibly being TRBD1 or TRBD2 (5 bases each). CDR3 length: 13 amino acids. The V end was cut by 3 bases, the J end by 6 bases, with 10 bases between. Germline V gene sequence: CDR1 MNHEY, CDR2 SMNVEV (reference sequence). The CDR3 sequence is CASSFWGMDTQYF. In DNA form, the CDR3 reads TGTGCCAGCAGTTTTTGGGGGATGGATACGCAGTATTTT.

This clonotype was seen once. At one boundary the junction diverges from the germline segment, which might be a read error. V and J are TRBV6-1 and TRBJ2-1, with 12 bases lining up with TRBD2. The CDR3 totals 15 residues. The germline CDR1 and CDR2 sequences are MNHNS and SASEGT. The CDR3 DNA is TGTGCCAGCAGTCCCCTAGCGGGAGGGCCTAATGAGCAGATCTTC. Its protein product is CASSPLAGGPNEQIF.

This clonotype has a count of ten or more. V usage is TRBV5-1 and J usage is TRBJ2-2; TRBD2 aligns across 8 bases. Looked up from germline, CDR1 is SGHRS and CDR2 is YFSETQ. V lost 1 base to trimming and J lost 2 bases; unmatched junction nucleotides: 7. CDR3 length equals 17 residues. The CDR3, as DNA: TGCGCCAGCAGCTTGAGAAAGAGCGGGGGAAACACCGGGGAGCTGTTTTTT. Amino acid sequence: CASSLRKSGGNTGELFF.

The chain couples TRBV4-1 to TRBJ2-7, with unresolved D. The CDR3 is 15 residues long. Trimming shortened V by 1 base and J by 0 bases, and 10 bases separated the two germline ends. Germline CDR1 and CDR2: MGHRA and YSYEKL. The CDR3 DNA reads TGCGCCAGCAGCCAAGTGACCGGCAGCTCCTACGAGCAGTACGTC. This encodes CASSQVTGSSYEQYV.

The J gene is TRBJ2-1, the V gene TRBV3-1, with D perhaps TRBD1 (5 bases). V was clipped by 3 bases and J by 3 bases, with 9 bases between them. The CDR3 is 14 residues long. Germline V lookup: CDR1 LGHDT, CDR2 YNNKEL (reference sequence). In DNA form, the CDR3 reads TGTGCCAGCAGCCATCGACAGAGCTACAATGAGCAGTTCTTC. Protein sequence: CASSHRQSYNEQFF.

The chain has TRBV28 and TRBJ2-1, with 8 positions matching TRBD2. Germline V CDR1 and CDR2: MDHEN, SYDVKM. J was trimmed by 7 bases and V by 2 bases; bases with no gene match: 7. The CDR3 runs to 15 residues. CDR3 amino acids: CASSLPGGRWNEQFF. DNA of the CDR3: TGTGCCAGCAGTTTACCTGGCGGGAGGTGGAATGAGCAGTTCTTC. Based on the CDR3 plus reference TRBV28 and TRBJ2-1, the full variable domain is DVKVTQSSRYLVKRTGEKVFLECVQDMDHENMFWYRQDPGLGLRLIYFSYDVKMKEKGDIPEGYSVSREKKERFSLILESASTNQTSMYLCASSLPGGRWNEQFFGPGTRLTVL.

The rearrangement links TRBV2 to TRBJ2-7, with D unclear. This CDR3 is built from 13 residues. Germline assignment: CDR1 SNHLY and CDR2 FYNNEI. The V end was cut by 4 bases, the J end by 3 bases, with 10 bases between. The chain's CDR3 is CASSGNFVYEQYF. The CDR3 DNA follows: TGTGCCAGCAGTGGGAATTTTGTCTACGAGCAGTACTTC.

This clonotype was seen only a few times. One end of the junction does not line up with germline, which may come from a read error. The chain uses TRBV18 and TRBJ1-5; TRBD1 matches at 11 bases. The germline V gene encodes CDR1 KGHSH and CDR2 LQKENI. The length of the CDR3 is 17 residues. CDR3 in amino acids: CASSPWDRGGSNHPQHF. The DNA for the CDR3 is TGTGCCAGCTCACCTTGGGACAGGGGGGGAAGCAATCACCCCCAGCATTTT.